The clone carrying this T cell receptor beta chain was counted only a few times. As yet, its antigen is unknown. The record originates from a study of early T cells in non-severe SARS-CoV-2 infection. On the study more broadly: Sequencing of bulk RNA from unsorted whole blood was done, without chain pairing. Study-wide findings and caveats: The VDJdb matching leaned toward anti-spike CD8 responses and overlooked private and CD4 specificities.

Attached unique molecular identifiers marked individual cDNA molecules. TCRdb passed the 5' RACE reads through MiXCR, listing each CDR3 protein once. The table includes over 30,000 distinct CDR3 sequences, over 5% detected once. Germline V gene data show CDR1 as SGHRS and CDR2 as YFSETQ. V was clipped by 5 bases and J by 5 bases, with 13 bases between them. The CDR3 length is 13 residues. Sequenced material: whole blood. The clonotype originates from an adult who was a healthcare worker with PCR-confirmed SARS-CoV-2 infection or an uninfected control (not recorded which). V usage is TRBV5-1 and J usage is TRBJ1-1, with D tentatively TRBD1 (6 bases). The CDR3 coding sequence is TGCGCCAGCAGTACTCCCGGGACAACTGAAGCTTTCTTT. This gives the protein CASSTPGTTEAFF. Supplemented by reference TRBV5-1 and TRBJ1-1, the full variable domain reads KAGVTQTPRYLIKTRGQQVTLSCSPISGHRSVSWYQQTPGQGLQFLFEYFSETQRNKGNFPGRFSGRQFSNSRSEMNVSTLELGDSALYLCASSTPGTTEAFFGQGTRLTVV.